The T cell receptor beta chain described here comes from a study of blood T cell repertoires in COVID-19. In the study overall: Italy, Spain and the United States were the sources of the convalescent and acute COVID-19 samples. Nucleic acid was either cDNA or gDNA, and it came from T cells, B-cell-depleted T cells, or PBMCs.

This CDR3 contains 13 residues. V was trimmed by 2 bases and J by 3 bases, leaving 7 bases between them. Per the authors' pipeline: Scientists estimated how many nucleated cells there were by amplifying reference gene primers. Clones were sequenced by immunoSEQ multiplex PCR, and TCRdb holds only the in-frame ones, with some missing. Clone size and the V and J calls come from that table; the DNA yielded D and trimming. The data contain about 120,000 clones, around 79% of them singletons. The TCR comes from a man aged 70 or older with acute or convalescent COVID-19. V is TRBV12-3 or TRBV12-4 and J is TRBJ1-1; D remains unclear. Material: peripheral blood. CDR3 DNA sequence: TGTGCCAGCAGTTTATTGGCAGACACTGAAGCTTTCTTT. This gives the protein CASSLLADTEAFF.